Here is one T cell receptor beta chain with its context. What it binds is not known. This entry comes from a study of cytomegalovirus exposure and HLA in healthy donors. Whole-study results and caveats: An analysis done earlier found most TCR beta V segments productive about 90% or about 30% of the time.

The PCR ran on 60 Vbeta and 13 Jbeta primers. Profiling relied on immunoSEQ multiplex PCR, and the TCRdb table lists in-frame clones only, not all of them. The data hold tens of thousands of clones, with roughly 80% observed a single time. The sequencing sample was made of PBMCs. The sequence derives from a man aged 40-55 years in good health and CMV-seronegative.

CDR3 sequence reads: CASSFPGGETQYF. DNA for the CDR3: TGCGCCAGCAGCTTTCCGGGAGGGGAGACCCAGTACTTC. The genes are TRBV5-1 and TRBJ2-5, with TRBD2 matching 8 bases. J lost 5 bases, V lost 2 bases, and 2 bases had no gene match. The CDR3 is 13 residues long. In germline, CDR1 is SGHRS, CDR2 YFSETQ.